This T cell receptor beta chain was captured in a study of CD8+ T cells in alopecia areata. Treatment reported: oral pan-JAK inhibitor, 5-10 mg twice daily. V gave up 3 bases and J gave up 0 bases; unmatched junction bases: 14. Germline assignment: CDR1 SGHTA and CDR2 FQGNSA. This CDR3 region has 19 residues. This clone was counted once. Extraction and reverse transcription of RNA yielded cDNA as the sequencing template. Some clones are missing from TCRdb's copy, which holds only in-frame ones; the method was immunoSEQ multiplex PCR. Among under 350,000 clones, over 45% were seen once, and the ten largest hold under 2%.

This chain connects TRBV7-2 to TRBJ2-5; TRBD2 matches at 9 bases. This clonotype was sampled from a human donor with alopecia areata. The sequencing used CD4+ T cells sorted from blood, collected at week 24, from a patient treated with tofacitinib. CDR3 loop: CASSFRGIPSGTYQETQYF. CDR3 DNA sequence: TGTGCCAGCAGCTTCAGGGGCATCCCTAGCGGGACTTACCAAGAGACCCAGTACTTC. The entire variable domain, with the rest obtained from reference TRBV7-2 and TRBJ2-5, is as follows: GAGVSQSPSNKVTEKGKDVELRCDPISGHTALYWYRQSLGQGLEFLIYFQGNSAPDKSGLPSDRFSAERTGGSVSTLTIQRTQQEDSAVYLCASSFRGIPSGTYQETQYFGPGTRLLVL.